Below are 30 T cell receptor beta chains sequenced from a single sample in a study of cytomegalovirus exposure and HLA in healthy donors. With 60 Vbeta and 13 Jbeta primers, the PCR was carried out. This table comes from immunoSEQ multiplex PCR, and its TCRdb copy is limited to in-frame clones, with some not included. The sample has about 130,000 clones; approximately 82% are singletons. Material for sequencing was PBMCs. The receptors were sampled from a man in his fifties or sixties in good health and CMV-seronegative.

The chain carries TRBV18 and TRBJ1-2; TRBD1 might be the D (5 bases). Germline V CDR1 and CDR2: KGHSH, LQKENI. V was cut by 4 bases and J by 6 bases, with 18 bases left in between. The CDR3 totals 15 residues. The CDR3 protein is CASSQSGGGVDGYTF. The DNA of the CDR3 is TGTGCCAGCTCACAGTCAGGCGGAGGGGTCGATGGCTACACCTTC.

The chain has TRBV7-9 and TRBJ1-1; perhaps TRBD1 as D (6 bases). Trimming cost V 1 base and J 5 bases, with 11 bases left between them. This CDR3 contains 14 residues. Germline lookup yields CDR1 SEHNR and CDR2 FQNEAQ (reference sequence). CDR3 loop: CASSLGGQETEAFF. For the CDR3, the DNA is TGTGCCAGCAGCTTAGGGGGGCAGGAAACTGAAGCTTTCTTT.

The CDR3 DNA follows: TGCGCCAGCAGCCTCGATAGGGGGCTTACCGAAGCTTTCTTT. It encodes CASSLDRGLTEAFF. The rearrangement uses TRBV5-1 and TRBJ1-1, with 7 bases lining up with TRBD1. CDR1 is SGHRS, CDR2 YFSETQ, per germline. The CDR3 runs 14 residues. V gave up 4 bases and J gave up 8 bases; unmatched junction bases: 11.

This chain links TRBV19 with TRBJ1-1, with a weak D call TRBD1 (6 bases). Trimming pared 2 bases from V and 4 bases from J, leaving 11 bases between. This CDR3 is 14 amino acids long. CDR1 and CDR2 (germline): LNHDA, SQIVND (reference sequence). CDR3 DNA sequence: TGTGCCAGTAGTATAACGGGGGGGGCCACTGAAGCTTTCTTT. It encodes CASSITGGATEAFF.

V is TRBV5-1 and J is TRBJ2-3, with D maybe TRBD2 (5 bases). V dropped 1 base and J dropped 0 bases, with 9 bases sitting between them. The CDR3 loop spans 15 amino acids. Germline assignment: CDR1 SGHRS and CDR2 YFSETQ. The chain's CDR3 is CASSLLGLSTDTQYF. CDR3 bases: TGCGCCAGCAGCTTGCTAGGACTGAGCACAGATACGCAGTATTTT. The entire variable domain, with the rest obtained from reference TRBV5-1 and TRBJ2-3, is as follows: KAGVTQTPRYLIKTRGQQVTLSCSPISGHRSVSWYQQTPGQGLQFLFEYFSETQRNKGNFPGRFSGRQFSNSRSEMNVSTLELGDSALYLCASSLLGLSTDTQYFGPGTRLTVL.

In its sample, this clone was seen once. The chain joins TRBV2 to TRBJ1-2; TRBD1 might be the D (5 bases). Trimming removed 8 bases from V and 4 bases from J, with 20 bases in between. CDR3 length: 15 amino acids. Per germline, CDR1 SNHLY and CDR2 FYNNEI. CDR3 sequence reads: CASLTPDTSTYGYTF. The CDR3 nucleotides read TGTGCCAGCTTAACCCCGGACACCTCAACCTATGGCTACACCTTC.

V usage is TRBV7-8 and J usage is TRBJ1-1, with a weak D call TRBD1 (5 bases). CDR1 and CDR2 from the germline V gene are SGHVS and FQNEAQ. V dropped 0 bases and J dropped 0 bases, with 14 bases sitting between them. The CDR3 is 17 amino acids. The DNA for the CDR3 is TGTGCCAGCAGCTTAGCGCGGGGGGGAAGAATGAACACTGAAGCTTTCTTT. It translates to CASSLARGGRMNTEAFF. Together with reference TRBV7-8 and TRBJ1-1, the CDR3 gives the full variable domain: GAGVSQSPRYKVAKRGQDVALRCDPISGHVSLFWYQQALGQGPEFLTYFQNEAQLDKSGLPSDRFFAERPEGSVSTLKIQRTQQEDSAVYLCASSLARGGRMNTEAFFGQGTRLTVV.

V and J are TRBV4-1 and TRBJ2-7; tentatively, D is TRBD1 (5 bases). Per germline, CDR1 MGHRA and CDR2 YSYEKL. This CDR3 has 17 residues. The V end lost 1 base, the J end lost 3 bases, and 19 bases lay between the germline ends. The CDR3 sequence is CASSQVQGSGFNYEQYF. CDR3 nucleotide sequence: TGCGCCAGCAGCCAAGTTCAGGGCAGTGGCTTTAACTACGAGCAGTACTTC.

The V call is TRBV25-1, the J call TRBJ2-3; perhaps TRBD1 as D (5 bases). V was pared by 2 bases and J by 10 bases, with 13 bases between. CDR3 length: 13 residues. Germline V gene sequence: CDR1 MGHDK, CDR2 SYGVNS. CDR3 in DNA: TGTGCCAGCAGTGAAGGGGCAGGGTGGGCGCAGTATTTT. This translates into CASSEGAGWAQYF.

This chain joins TRBV27 and TRBJ2-3; possibly TRBD2 for D (6 bases). The CDR3 loop spans 15 amino acids. Germline V gives CDR1 MNHEY, CDR2 SMNVEV (reference sequence). V gave up 7 bases and J gave up 3 bases, with 17 bases separating them. The CDR3 nucleotides read TGTGCCAGCACCGTACGGCGGGACTTTACAGATACGCAGTATTTT. Its protein is CASTVRRDFTDTQYF.

V and J are TRBV19 and TRBJ2-7, with D tentatively TRBD2 (6 bases). Between the trimmed V and J ends, which lost 3 bases and 4 bases, there was a span of 13 bases. Per the germline V gene, CDR1 is LNHDA and CDR2 is SQIVND (reference sequence). This CDR3 is built from 14 residues. The CDR3 region is CASSITWDSYEQYF. DNA of the CDR3: TGTGCCAGTAGTATTACATGGGACTCTTACGAGCAGTACTTC.

The CDR3 bases are TGTGCCTGGAGTGTGGGACTAGCGACCTACGAGCAGTACTTC. Its translation is CAWSVGLATYEQYF. V is TRBV30 and J is TRBJ2-7; 10 bases align to TRBD2. With 0 bases clipped from V and 2 bases from J, the junction kept 1 base outside the gene matches. The CDR3 is 14 residues long. Germline lookup yields CDR1 GTSNPN and CDR2 SVGIG (reference sequence). The full variable domain, its missing parts supplied by reference TRBV30 and TRBJ2-7, is SQTIHQWPATLVQPVGSPLSLECTVEGTSNPNLYWYRQAAGRGLQLLFYSVGIGQISSEVPQNLSASRPQDRQFILSSKKLLLSDSGFYLCAWSVGLATYEQYFGPGTRLTVT.

The rearrangement joins TRBV7-8 to TRBJ2-3, with 9 bases matching TRBD1. The CDR3 contains 19 residues. The V gene's germline CDR1 is SGHVS and CDR2 FQNEAQ. After removal of 5 bases from V and 3 bases from J, the junction contained 18 bases not matched to a gene. CDR3 protein: CASSPRQGVGPPRTDTQYF. DNA for the CDR3: TGTGCCAGCAGCCCCCGACAGGGGGTCGGACCCCCACGTACAGATACGCAGTATTTT.

V and J are TRBV5-1 and TRBJ2-5; TRBD2 is a possible D gene (6 bases). The CDR3 has 14 residues. V shed 4 bases and J shed 5 bases, with 15 bases lying between them. Germline-derived CDR1 and CDR2 are SGHRS and YFSETQ. CDR3: CASSPGGVDETQYF. CDR3 DNA sequence: TGCGCCAGCAGCCCCGGAGGGGTTGATGAGACCCAGTACTTC.

The chain couples TRBV9 to TRBJ1-2; D may be TRBD1 (5 bases). CDR1 is SGDLS and CDR2 is YYNGEE in the germline V gene. Trimming cost V 3 bases and J 6 bases, with 12 bases left between them. CDR3 length: 13 amino acids. CDR3 loop: CASSGAGLNGYTF. CDR3 in DNA: TGTGCCAGCAGCGGAGCAGGGTTGAATGGCTACACCTTC.

The chain has TRBV14 and TRBJ2-7; 8 bases agree with TRBD1. The V gene's germline CDR1 is SGHDN and CDR2 FVKESK. The V segment lost 2 bases and the J segment 5 bases; nucleotides outside the gene matches: 8. This CDR3 contains 15 residues. The CDR3 region has the DNA TGTGCCAGCAGCCAACTCACCGGGACAGGCAACGAGCAGTACTTC. This codes for CASSQLTGTGNEQYF. The full variable domain, its missing parts supplied by reference TRBV14 and TRBJ2-7, is EAGVTQFPSHSVIEKGQTVTLRCDPISGHDNLYWYRRVMGKEIKFLLHFVKESKQDESGMPNNRFLAERTGGTYSTLKVQPAELEDSGVYFCASSQLTGTGNEQYFGPGTRLTVT.

With regard to this clone: The sample holds other DNA sequences that translate to the same CDR3. V is TRBV18 and J is TRBJ1-2; the D is unclear. Per germline, CDR1 KGHSH and CDR2 LQKENI. The CDR3 extends over 13 amino acids. V lost 3 bases to trimming and J lost 2 bases, with 7 bases between them. CDR3 sequence: CASSPDGNYGYTF. In DNA form, the CDR3 reads TGTGCCAGCTCACCCGACGGGAACTATGGCTACACCTTC.

This chain joins TRBV4-2 and TRBJ2-7, with TRBD2 matching 8 bases. Trimming cost V 0 bases and J 8 bases; bases outside gene matches: 12. The CDR3 covers 16 residues. Germline CDR1 reads LGHNA; CDR2 reads YNFKEQ. The CDR3 spells CASSQDESGGHRQQYF. As DNA, the CDR3 is TGTGCCAGCAGCCAAGACGAGTCGGGGGGGCACAGGCAGCAGTACTTC.

This chain uses TRBV7-8 with TRBJ1-5, with 7 bases matching TRBD1. V was clipped by 4 bases and J by 4 bases; unmatched bases: 4. The CDR3 is 14 residues long. The germline CDR1 and CDR2 sequences are SGHVS and FQNEAQ. The CDR3 coding sequence is TGTGCCAGCAGCTGGGACAGAAGGAATCAGCCCCAGCATTTT. Its protein is CASSWDRRNQPQHF. Together with reference TRBV7-8 and TRBJ1-5, the CDR3 gives the full variable domain: GAGVSQSPRYKVAKRGQDVALRCDPISGHVSLFWYQQALGQGPEFLTYFQNEAQLDKSGLPSDRFFAERPEGSVSTLKIQRTQQEDSAVYLCASSWDRRNQPQHFGDGTRLSIL.

A note on this clone: The junction differs from germline at one of its ends, possibly a read error. The gene calls are TRBV15 and TRBJ1-2; D gene uncertain. Germline CDR1 reads LNHNV; CDR2 reads YYDKDF (reference sequence). CDR3 size: 15 residues. CDR3 DNA sequence: TGTGCCACCAGCCGAGATCAAGCTCCGGGAGGAGGCTACACCTTC. Translated, it gives CATSRDQAPGGGYTF.

This sequence joins TRBV29-1 and TRBJ1-1; TRBD1 matches 8 bases. CDR1 and CDR2 from the germline V gene are SQVTM and ANQGSEA. This CDR3 has 13 amino acids. V lost 7 bases, J lost 3 bases, and 7 bases stayed unmatched. The CDR3 protein is CSALQGVHTEAFF. The CDR3 DNA reads TGCAGCGCCCTACAGGGGGTGCACACTGAAGCTTTCTTT.

This chain links TRBV19 with TRBJ2-7, with 7 bases matching TRBD2. The germline V gene has CDR1 LNHDA and CDR2 SQIVND (reference sequence). Trimming took 8 bases from V and 5 from J; bases not matched to a gene: 12. The CDR3 runs 14 residues. For the CDR3, the DNA is TGTGCCAGTGCTACTAGCGCTTTCACCGACGAGCAGTACTTC. Its translation is CASATSAFTDEQYF.

V gene TRBV27 combines with J gene TRBJ1-2, with 8 bases fitting TRBD1. The V gene end was trimmed by 5 bases and the J gene end by 0 bases; junction bases not matched to a gene: 5. The CDR3 runs to 15 residues. Germline lookup yields CDR1 MNHEY and CDR2 SMNVEV (reference sequence). The CDR3 sequence: CASSDWTGPNYGYTF. In nucleotides, the CDR3 is TGTGCCAGCAGTGACTGGACAGGGCCTAACTATGGCTACACCTTC.

The chain uses TRBV4-1 and TRBJ2-7; 9 positions match TRBD1. The CDR3 loop spans 14 amino acids. Germline CDR1 and CDR2: MGHRA and YSYEKL. Unmatched junction bases numbered 7, after V lost 4 bases and J lost 6 bases. This CDR3 reads CASSPQGARGEQYF. As DNA, the CDR3 is TGCGCCAGCAGCCCACAGGGGGCGCGGGGCGAGCAGTACTTC.

The V call is TRBV4-3, the J call TRBJ1-3, with D possibly matching TRBD1 (6 bases). CDR3 size: 11 residues. V shed 9 bases and J shed 7 bases, with 10 bases lying between them. CDR1 is LGHNA and CDR2 is YSLEER in the germline V gene. The CDR3 spells CARGARNTIYF. The CDR3 coding sequence is TGCGCCAGGGGGGCTAGGAACACCATATATTTT.

The chain couples TRBV13 to TRBJ1-1, with TRBD1 as a possible D gene (5 bases). The CDR3 contains 14 residues. Deletions cut 3 bases from V and 1 base from J, with 9 bases between. The V gene's germline CDR1 is PRHDT and CDR2 FYEKMQ (reference sequence). For the CDR3, the DNA is TGTGCCAGCAGCTTGGGGCAGACGAACACTGAAGCTTTCTTT. Its protein product is CASSLGQTNTEAFF.

The J gene is TRBJ2-2, the V gene TRBV2, with TRBD2 matching over 9 bases. Per the germline V gene, CDR1 is SNHLY and CDR2 is FYNNEI. The CDR3 is 16 amino acids. The trim removed 10 bases at V and 5 bases at J, leaving 14 bases unmatched. CDR3 sequence: CAISGGLASGTGELFF. The DNA for the CDR3 is TGTGCCATCTCGGGGGGACTAGCATCGGGTACCGGGGAGCTGTTTTTT.

This chain connects TRBV25-1 to TRBJ2-7; 12 bases match TRBD1. After removal of 9 bases from V and 4 bases from J, the junction contained 7 bases not matched to a gene. Looked up from germline, CDR1 is MGHDK and CDR2 is SYGVNS. The CDR3 length is 14 residues. CDR3 nucleotide sequence: TGTGCCAGTGGGACAGGGGGCAGTTCGTACGAGCAGTACTTC. It specifies CASGTGGSSYEQYF.

This clone was detected once. The V gene is TRBV7-3, the J gene TRBJ2-3; D perhaps matches TRBD1 (7 bases). Germline CDR1 SGHTA, CDR2 FQGTGA. Trimming removed 3 bases at V and 6 bases at J, with 13 bases between. The CDR3 is made up of 14 amino acids. The CDR3 DNA reads as TGTGCCAGCAGCTTCCAGGGGGGATCGGATACGCAGTATTTT. Protein product: CASSFQGGSDTQYF.

The CDR3 bases are TGTGCCAGCAGCCCACGACAGGCCTATGGCTACACCTTC. Translation: CASSPRQAYGYTF. The rearrangement joins TRBV7-2 to TRBJ1-2; D is possibly TRBD1 (6 bases). The V end lost 5 bases, the J end lost 4 bases, and 11 bases lay between the germline ends. The CDR3 is made up of 13 amino acids. Germline V gene sequence: CDR1 SGHTA, CDR2 FQGNSA. Combining the CDR3 with reference TRBV7-2 and TRBJ1-2 gives the whole variable domain GAGVSQSPSNKVTEKGKDVELRCDPISGHTALYWYRQSLGQGLEFLIYFQGNSAPDKSGLPSDRFSAERTGGSVSTLTIQRTQQEDSAVYLCASSPRQAYGYTFGSGTRLTVV.